This T cell receptor beta chain was identified in a study of T cells and Merkel cell carcinoma outcomes. V lost 4 bases to trimming and J lost 6 bases, with 10 bases between them. CDR3 size: 11 residues. Germline CDR1 is SQVTM and CDR2 is ANQGSEA. Profiled with immunoSEQ multiplex PCR; TCRdb holds only in-frame clones, not every one. This sample yields 13,000 to 15,000 clones, of which over 85% are seen a single time; roughly 2% belongs to the top ten. For this clone: What it recognizes is unknown.

Study findings and constraints: In Merkel cell carcinoma, repertoire and T-cell density reportedly predicted outcomes.

The chain links TRBV29-1 to TRBJ2-7; unclear D gene. This sequence was found in a human donor with Merkel cell carcinoma. The sequenced material came from tumor tissue from Merkel cell carcinoma. As DNA, the CDR3 is TGCAGCGTTGGGGATGGGATCGAGCAGTACTTC. Translated, it gives CSVGDGIEQYF.